A single T cell receptor (beta chain) is shown here with its context. Antigen specificity is unknown. The sample belongs to a study of beta chain features in type 1 diabetes. For the study at large: Age, gender and cell yields were similar between patients and healthy donors.

Reverse transcribing all isolated RNA meant expressed TCRB transcripts were sequenced. Sequenced by immunoSEQ multiplex PCR; TCRdb stores in-frame clones only, minus some. The table has fewer than 250,000 clones, over 65% seen once; the top ten hold around 0.05%. Broader study findings: Lower insertion and higher deletion counts appeared at VDJ junctions in type 1 diabetes patients. Among patients, naive, central memory and Treg TCRB repertoires appeared more similar than among healthy donors.

Germline CDR1 reads SGHNT; CDR2 reads YYREEE (reference sequence). The CDR3 is 14 residues long. V gave up 4 bases and J gave up 6 bases; unmatched junction bases: 7. It was one heparinised blood draw, averaging about 0.12 L, that each donor gave. This clonotype originated in a man aged 25-45 years in good health. The material sequenced was naive CD4+ T cells from blood. V usage is TRBV5-4 and J usage is TRBJ2-4; 7 nucleotides agree with TRBD2. The CDR3 is CASSDSASGNIQYF. In DNA form, the CDR3 reads TGTGCCAGCAGCGATAGTGCTAGCGGAAACATTCAGTACTTC.